This is a list of T cell receptor beta chains from one sample in a study of T cells in Graves' hyperthyroidism and ophthalmopathy. Each CDR3 protein is one row after TCRdb ran MiXCR on the multiplex PCR reads. The table records roughly 500,000 distinct CDR3 sequences, roughly a quarter of them present only once. The sequencing input was blood. These receptors came from a woman aged 30 to 39 with Graves' ophthalmopathy. Both conserved end residues are trimmed from each CDR3. The order of the fields is V gene, CDR3 protein.

TRBV5-1,ASSLELGREQY
TRBV28,ASSSPGVQGTRSGANVLT
TRBV28,ASSFVYGSSTGELF
TRBV30,AWSLRGSRNLYGYT
TRBV20-1,SADTGSRQPQH
TRBV5-1,ASSFRGRIVETQY
TRBV7-3,ASSASHTREETQY
TRBV12-3/TRBV12-4,ASRLSGGSYEQY
TRBV20-1,SASDRGSYEQY
TRBV7-2,ASSVGQGGGELF
TRBV6-5,ASSLGTEGRETQY
TRBV6-1,AIKRGQGEGYT
TRBV12-3/TRBV12-4,ASSFGPLNQPQH
TRBV3-1,ASSPTVTSTEAF
TRBV19,ASSRLAGRQETQY
TRBV18,ASSPLAQGFNTEAF
TRBV6-1,ASSEAAQRGTQY
TRBV9,ASSVTGTTSYEQY
TRBV10-1,ATADRDTTDTQY
TRBV2,ASSEGRASYSNQPQH
TRBV4-1,ASSQEPWGSNYGYT
TRBV11-2,ASSVRTSGGAAYEQY
TRBV30,AWTPKEGAGYT
TRBV18,ASSPGTGRQETQY
TRBV25-1,ASIPGWDTGELF
TRBV7-2,ASSPSDPGHGYGYT
TRBV29-1,SVTRSQGRSYEQY
TRBV5-5,ASSRDRGLYGYT
TRBV12-3/TRBV12-4,ASSLVYSGGLRETQY
TRBV28,ASTFGTIKDYGYA
TRBV6-2/TRBV6-3,ASSTQGANYGYT
TRBV6-1,ASSGLVRRTDQY
TRBV18,ASSPFAQGASDGYT
TRBV6-1,ASGQAGGNWNTEDF
TRBV11-2,ASSFGQGADTQY
TRBV10-3,AISESTRNTGELF
TRBV20-1,SAIAGGPDTQY
TRBV12-3/TRBV12-4,ASSLKGHGVGGYT
TRBV20-1,SAPPGGIQY
TRBV6-1,ASRPRTAEAGLNIKY
TRBV30,AWKGGTEAF
TRBV4-1,ASSPIQGAKTEAF
TRBV6-5,ATKRGVMGLDTGELF
TRBV28,ASSSGWSEQY
TRBV6-5,ASSYSRTSGTSEQY
TRBV5-1,ASSRPGQPSGANVLT
TRBV30,AWRTIQGIGGELF
TRBV12-3/TRBV12-4,ASSNGTLGSNQPQH
TRBV6-5,ASSYPGWPSGEEAF
TRBV7-2,ASSHSRADRAHTDTQY
TRBV6-1,ASKWGYGYT
TRBV12-3/TRBV12-4,ASSGGWGWGTEAF
TRBV12-3/TRBV12-4,ASSFEQGRGYGYT
TRBV5-1,ASTPTGSNTEAF